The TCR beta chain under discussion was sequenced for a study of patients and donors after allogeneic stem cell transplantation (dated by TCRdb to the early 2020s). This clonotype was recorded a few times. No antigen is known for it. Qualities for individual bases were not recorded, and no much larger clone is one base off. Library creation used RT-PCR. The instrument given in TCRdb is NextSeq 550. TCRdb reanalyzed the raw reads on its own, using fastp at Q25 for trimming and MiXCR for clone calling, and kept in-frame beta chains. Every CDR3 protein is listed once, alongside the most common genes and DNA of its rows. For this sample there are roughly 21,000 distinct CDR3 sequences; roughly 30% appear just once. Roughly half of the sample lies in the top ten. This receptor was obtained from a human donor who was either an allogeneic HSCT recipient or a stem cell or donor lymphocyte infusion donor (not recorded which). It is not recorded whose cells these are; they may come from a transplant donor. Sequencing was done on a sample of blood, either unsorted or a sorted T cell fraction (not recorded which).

DNA sequence: TGTGCCAGCAGCGTAACCCCAGGGAGGGACATTGAAGCTTTCTTT. This sequence encodes CASSVTPGRDIEAFF. The sequence links TRBV9 to TRBJ1-1; the D segment could be TRBD1, given 6 matching bases. According to the germline V gene, CDR1 reads SGDLS and CDR2 reads YYNGEE. Reading from cysteine to phenylalanine, the CDR3 counts 15 amino acids. Left in the record is the CDR3 DNA by itself, 45 bases read in frame from the first base. V is cut by 1 base and J by 7 bases, and the space between the germline ends is 17 bases.